A single sample gave rise to the 18 T cell receptor beta chains below, sequenced in a study of T-cell reconstitution after alpha-beta-depleted transplantation in children. Unique molecular identifiers were incorporated when the TCRbeta library was constructed. TCRdb processed the PCR reads anew with MiXCR; each CDR3 protein has one entry. The sample records around 490,000 distinct CDR3 sequences, about an eighth being singletons. The material was PBMCs, mostly from graft donor cells, obtained 180 days after TCRalphabeta/CD19-depleted stem cell transplant. Receptor source: a female patient aged 2 to 10 who had a stem cell transplant for aplastic anemia, so the T cells may come from the graft donor.

This rearrangement joins TRBV29-1 to TRBJ2-7; 10 nucleotides line up with TRBD1. The CDR3 is made up of 14 amino acids. V lost 5 bases to trimming and J lost 3 bases; unmatched junction nucleotides: 7. Germline CDR1 SQVTM, CDR2 ANQGSEA. The CDR3 DNA follows: TGCAGCGTTACCCGGACAGGGGGTGGCTACGAGCAGTACTTC. Translating it yields CSVTRTGGGYEQYF.

This clonotype was seen ten or more times. The chain employs TRBV25-1 and TRBJ1-1; D gene unclear. CDR1 and CDR2 from the germline V gene are MGHDK and SYGVNS. CDR3 length: 13 amino acids. V was pared by 8 bases and J by 7 bases, with 17 bases between. CDR3 sequence: CASGREVTGEAFF. In nucleotides, the CDR3 is TGTGCCAGCGGGAGGGAGGTTACGGGTGAAGCTTTCTTT.

The V and J genes are TRBV4-3 and TRBJ2-1; 10 positions agree with TRBD2. Trimming at V came to 3 bases and at J to 4 bases, leaving 6 bases not matched to a gene. Germline V gene data show CDR1 as LGHNA and CDR2 as YSLEER. The CDR3 runs to 16 residues. The CDR3 DNA is TGCGCCAGCAGCCATCGAACTAGCGGGGCGTACAATGAGCAGTTCTTC. Protein sequence: CASSHRTSGAYNEQFF.

This clonotype was recorded at least ten times. The V gene is TRBV5-1, the J gene TRBJ2-1, with TRBD2 as a possible D gene (6 bases). Trimming shortened V by 0 bases and J by 0 bases, and 10 bases separated the two germline ends. The CDR3 contains 16 residues. Per germline, CDR1 SGHRS and CDR2 YFSETQ. The CDR3 bases are TGCGCCAGCAGCTTGGTTAGCGGAAGCTCCTACAATGAGCAGTTCTTC. This encodes CASSLVSGSSYNEQFF.

In its sample, this clonotype was seen many times. The V gene is TRBV12-3 or TRBV12-4, the J gene TRBJ2-5; D tentatively reads TRBD1 or TRBD2 (6 bases each). This CDR3 spans 16 amino acids. V was clipped by 2 bases and J by 5 bases, with 18 bases between them. The CDR3 sequence is CASSLTGRTVRETQYF. The CDR3 DNA is TGTGCCAGCAGTTTAACAGGGAGGACAGTCAGGGAGACCCAGTACTTC.

The rearrangement uses TRBV29-1 and TRBJ2-7; D gene uncertain. V was clipped by 0 bases and J by 5 bases, with 5 bases between them. The germline V gene has CDR1 SQVTM and CDR2 ANQGSEA. This CDR3 spans 11 amino acids. CDR3 coding DNA: TGCAGCGTTGAAGAAGTGCACGAGCAGTACTTC. It yields the protein CSVEEVHEQYF.

This chain links TRBV5-5 with TRBJ2-1; D uncertain. There are 11 residues in the CDR3. V dropped 4 bases and J dropped 10 bases, with 9 bases sitting between them. The V gene's germline CDR1 is SGHKS and CDR2 YYEKEE (reference sequence). Here the CDR3 reads CASSQLTEQFF. The CDR3 coding sequence is TGTGCCAGCAGCCAATTAACCGAGCAGTTCTTC.

J is TRBJ2-1 and V is TRBV7-2; D is perhaps TRBD2 (6 bases). The CDR3 length is 14 residues. V was shortened by 5 bases and J by 9 bases, with 17 bases between the two germline ends. Germline values: CDR1 SGHTA, CDR2 FQGNSA. The CDR3 region is CASSARLGHIEQFF. The DNA of the CDR3 is TGTGCCAGCAGCGCACGACTAGGGCACATTGAGCAGTTCTTC.

The chain has TRBV3-1 and TRBJ1-5, with a weak D call TRBD1 (5 bases). The CDR3 extends over 17 amino acids. Germline loops: CDR1 LGHDT, CDR2 YNNKEL (reference sequence). V was trimmed by 0 bases and J by 3 bases, leaving 15 bases between them. CDR3 bases: TGTGCCAGCAGCCAAGAACGGGGTCGGGGGGACAATCAGCCCCAGCATTTT. Amino acids: CASSQERGRGDNQPQHF. Complete variable domain (other parts from reference TRBV3-1 and TRBJ1-5): DTAVSQTPKYLVTQMGNDKSIKCEQNLGHDTMYWYKQDSKKFLKIMFSYNNKELIINETVPNRFSPKSPDKAHLNLHINSLELGDSAVYFCASSQERGRGDNQPQHFGDGTRLSIL.

V usage is TRBV28 and J usage is TRBJ1-2; no clear D. Germline V gene sequence: CDR1 MDHEN, CDR2 SYDVKM. This CDR3 spans 13 amino acids. Trimming pared 8 bases from V and 6 bases from J, leaving 16 bases between. For the CDR3, the DNA is TGTGCCAGCTGTCCGGGCCGCGAAGATGGCTACACCTTC. The encoded protein is CASCPGREDGYTF.

J is TRBJ2-1 and V is TRBV19, with unresolved D. Trimming took 1 base from V and 15 from J, leaving 16 bases between them. From germline, CDR1 is LNHDA and CDR2 SQIVND (reference sequence). The CDR3 spans 13 residues. In DNA form, the CDR3 reads TGTGCCAGTAGTATAGGCGCCCATCTAAATCCGTTCTTC. It specifies CASSIGAHLNPFF. The whole variable domain, remainder taken from reference TRBV19 and TRBJ2-1, is DGGITQSPKYLFRKEGQNVTLSCEQNLNHDAMYWYRQDPGQGLRLIYYSQIVNDFQKGDIAEGYSVSREKKESFPLTVTSAQKNPTAFYLCASSIGAHLNPFFGPGTRLTVL.

The chain recombines TRBV5-1 with TRBJ2-7; possible D gene TRBD1, 6 bases. V was trimmed by 2 bases and J by 7 bases, leaving 22 bases between them. This CDR3 has 16 amino acids. Germline lookup yields CDR1 SGHRS and CDR2 YFSETQ. CDR3 coding DNA: TGCGCCAGCAGCTTTGGACAGCCTGGGGGCCTAGGGGAGCAGTACTTC. Translated, it gives CASSFGQPGGLGEQYF. The full variable domain, rest sourced from reference TRBV5-1 and TRBJ2-7, is KAGVTQTPRYLIKTRGQQVTLSCSPISGHRSVSWYQQTPGQGLQFLFEYFSETQRNKGNFPGRFSGRQFSNSRSEMNVSTLELGDSALYLCASSFGQPGGLGEQYFGPGTRLTVT.

This rearrangement joins TRBV12-3 or TRBV12-4 to TRBJ1-4; weak D call: TRBD1 (6 bases). The V end was cut by 0 bases, the J end by 5 bases, with 10 bases between. The CDR3 runs to 15 residues. CDR3 region: CASSLALTGNEKLFF. CDR3 sequence (DNA): TGTGCCAGCAGTTTAGCGCTCACAGGGAATGAAAAACTGTTTTTT.

This chain links TRBV5-6 with TRBJ1-5; TRBD1 aligns across 10 bases. The germline V gene has CDR1 SGHDT and CDR2 YYEEEE. The CDR3 extends over 16 amino acids. Unmatched junction bases numbered 6, after V lost 4 bases and J lost 2 bases. The CDR3 sequence: CASSLDRGRGNQPQHF. The CDR3 DNA reads TGTGCCAGCAGCCTCGACAGGGGGCGGGGCAATCAGCCCCAGCATTTT.

Here the CDR3 reads CASSRPRNSPTNEKLFF. DNA of the CDR3: TGCGCCAGCAGCCGCCCTCGGAATTCCCCAACTAATGAAAAACTGTTTTTT. The gene calls are TRBV4-1 and TRBJ1-4; D is undetermined. The CDR3 loop spans 17 amino acids. Deletions cut 4 bases from V and 0 bases from J, with 15 bases between. The germline CDR1 and CDR2 sequences are MGHRA and YSYEKL.

The chain uses TRBV15 and TRBJ2-1, with D hard to call. The germline gives CDR1 LNHNV, CDR2 YYDKDF (reference sequence). This CDR3 contains 14 residues. V lost 1 base and J lost 6, with 10 bases in between. In nucleotides, the CDR3 is TGTGCCACCAGCAGAGTGAGCGATGGCAATGAGCAGTTCTTC. Encoded protein: CATSRVSDGNEQFF.

This clonotype has a handful of counts. The chain employs TRBV12-3 or TRBV12-4 and TRBJ2-7; no firm D call. Trimming pared 3 bases from V and 5 bases from J, leaving 5 bases between. The CDR3 extends over 11 amino acids. The CDR3: CASSFVHEQYV. The CDR3 DNA sequence: TGTGCCAGCAGTTTCGTTCACGAGCAGTACGTC.

A few counts support this clonotype. V is TRBV28 and J is TRBJ2-6; 9 nucleotides align to TRBD1. The CDR3 runs 18 residues. Germline V lookup: CDR1 MDHEN, CDR2 SYDVKM. V shed 7 bases, J shed 0 bases, and the junction held 10 bases outside the gene matches. The CDR3 coding sequence is TGTGCCAGCAATCCGACCGGGACAGGGATCTCTGGGGCCAACGTCCTGACTTTC. Translating it yields CASNPTGTGISGANVLTF.